The 27 T cell receptor beta chains below were found in one sample sequenced in a study of response to subunit inactivated influenza vaccine (dated by TCRdb to between 2018 and 2020). Library preparation was by RT-PCR. The sequencer listed for this sample is Illumina HiSeq 2500. Clones were called with MiXCR by TCRdb after fastp trimmed the public reads at Q25, and only in-frame beta chains were retained. Each entry is one CDR3 protein sequence, shown with its most common DNA and genes. Here the sample has 490,000 or so distinct CDR3 sequences; approximately 7.6% occur a single time. The ten largest clones take up roughly 13% of the sample. The input for sequencing was PBMCs from blood, taken less than 30 months after vaccination. These TCRs come from a man between 50 and 75 years old who received an inactivated influenza vaccine. Donor details come from another sample of the same person, matched by shared clones.

This clonotype showed up just a few times. J is TRBJ1-6 and V is TRBV6-2 or TRBV6-3; D uncertain. V was shortened by 0 bases and J by 9 bases, with 9 bases between the two germline ends. The CDR3 runs to 14 residues. Germline CDR1 reads MNHEY; CDR2 reads SVGEGT. CDR3 DNA: TGTGCCAGCAGTTACTCGGTGGGTCTTTCACCCCTCCACTTT. It codes for CASSYSVGLSPLHF.

A few counts support this clonotype. V is TRBV4-2 and J is TRBJ1-2, with D perhaps TRBD1 (5 bases). Deletions cut 0 bases from V and 3 bases from J, with 11 bases between. The CDR3 is 15 residues long. CDR1 LGHNA and CDR2 YNFKEQ come from the germline V gene. As DNA, the CDR3 is TGTGCCAGCAGCCAAGAAGGTGGGGGGGACTATGGCTACACCTTC. It yields the protein CASSQEGGGDYGYTF.

The gene calls are TRBV18 and TRBJ1-6; the D is unclear. Germline V gives CDR1 KGHSH, CDR2 LQKENI. The CDR3 is 17 amino acids. Trimming took off 1 base at V and 0 bases at J, with 10 bases between the two ends. The CDR3 loop reads CASSPQSRSSYNSPLHF. The DNA of the CDR3 is TGTGCCAGCTCACCACAGTCCCGGAGCTCCTATAATTCACCCCTCCACTTT.

This chain connects TRBV11-2 to TRBJ2-2; tentative D call: TRBD2 (5 bases). CDR3 size: 17 residues. V lost 1 base and J 6 bases, leaving 18 bases between the germline ends. CDR1 SGHAT and CDR2 FQNNGV come from the germline V gene. The CDR3: CASSLAPQSVSAGELFF. CDR3 DNA: TGTGCCAGCAGCTTAGCTCCACAGTCCGTTAGCGCCGGGGAGCTGTTTTTT. Full variable domain (rest looked up from reference TRBV11-2 and TRBJ2-2): EAGVAQSPRYKIIEKRQSVAFWCNPISGHATLYWYQQILGQGPKLLIQFQNNGVVDDSQLPKDRFSAERLKGVDSTLKIQPAKLEDSAVYLCASSLAPQSVSAGELFFGEGSRLTVL.

Ten or more counts support this clonotype. This chain's CDR3 is CASSSGTYNTGELFF. In nucleotides, the CDR3 is TGCGCCAGCAGCTCCGGGACTTACAACACCGGGGAGCTGTTTTTT. V and J are TRBV5-1 and TRBJ2-2; D might be TRBD2 (6 bases). The germline V gene encodes CDR1 SGHRS and CDR2 YFSETQ. Trimming removed 3 bases from V and 2 bases from J, with 11 bases in between. The CDR3 has 15 amino acids.

The sample holds many counts of this clonotype. V and J are TRBV28 and TRBJ1-1; D is ambiguous. CDR3 size: 13 residues. The germline V gene encodes CDR1 MDHEN and CDR2 SYDVKM. V was clipped by 8 bases and J by 0 bases, with 10 bases between them. CDR3 DNA: TGTGCCAGCGGTACAGTTTTGAACACTGAAGCTTTCTTT. This sequence encodes CASGTVLNTEAFF.

This clonotype was observed a few times. The V gene is TRBV11-2, the J gene TRBJ2-1, with TRBD2 as a possible D gene (7 bases). CDR1 is SGHAT, CDR2 FQNNGV, per germline. Trimming took 5 bases from V and 4 from J, leaving 18 bases between them. The CDR3 spans 16 residues. CDR3 protein: CASSPRGGGGYNEQFF. The CDR3 DNA reads as TGTGCCAGCAGCCCGCGTGGGGGCGGGGGATACAATGAGCAGTTCTTC.

This chain joins TRBV10-3 and TRBJ1-2, with a tentative D call TRBD1 (5 bases). V lost 4 bases, J lost 0 bases, and 12 bases lay in between. In germline, CDR1 is ENHRY, CDR2 SYGVKD. CDR3 length: 15 amino acids. CDR3 sequence (DNA): TGTGCCATCAGTGCTCTGACAGCCGCTAACTATGGCTACACCTTC. Protein: CAISALTAANYGYTF.

This rearrangement joins TRBV7-8 to TRBJ2-7; 9 nucleotides align to TRBD1. The CDR3 is 13 residues long. J gave up 6 bases and V 7 bases, and 7 bases lay outside the gene matches. Germline assignment: CDR1 SGHVS and CDR2 FQNEAQ. In nucleotides, the CDR3 is TGTGCCAGCACCGGGACAGGGTCATTCGAGCAGTACTTC. Protein: CASTGTGSFEQYF.

This clonotype was seen ten or more times. The rearrangement uses TRBV28 and TRBJ2-3; D is perhaps TRBD2 (5 bases). The CDR3 totals 14 residues. Germline CDR1 reads MDHEN; CDR2 reads SYDVKM. V shed 7 bases and J shed 6 bases, with 17 bases lying between them. The CDR3 loop is CASTRTQLRDTQYF. Written as DNA, the CDR3 is TGTGCCAGCACCAGGACTCAACTTAGGGATACGCAGTATTTT.

This clonotype appeared a few times. The chain links TRBV12-3 or TRBV12-4 to TRBJ2-2; 9 nucleotides match TRBD1. V trimming: 2 bases; J trimming: 8 bases; junction bases outside the gene matches: 9. The CDR3 has 16 amino acids. This CDR3 is CASSLQGTGPSGELFF. CDR3 in DNA: TGTGCCAGCAGTTTACAGGGGACAGGGCCTTCGGGGGAGCTGTTTTTT.

This clonotype was found a few times. J is TRBJ2-7 and V is TRBV5-1; TRBD1 agrees at 7 bases. Germline assignment: CDR1 SGHRS and CDR2 YFSETQ. The CDR3 totals 15 residues. The V gene end was trimmed by 4 bases and the J gene end by 0 bases; junction bases not matched to a gene: 7. CDR3 residues: CASSVAGTASYEQYF. The CDR3 coding sequence is TGCGCCAGCAGCGTAGCCGGGACAGCCTCCTACGAGCAGTACTTC.

The DNA for the CDR3 is TGTGCCAGCAGTAAGACAGGGTGGGAGACCCAGTACTTC. This gives the protein CASSKTGWETQYF. This chain uses TRBV6-1 with TRBJ2-5, with TRBD1 matching 7 bases. The CDR3 sequence is 13 residues long. Looked up from germline, CDR1 is MNHNS and CDR2 is SASEGT. Trimming at V came to 5 bases and at J to 5 bases, leaving 5 bases not matched to a gene.

The sample holds a few counts of this clonotype. V usage is TRBV6-1 and J usage is TRBJ2-1, with D uncertain. The CDR3 loop spans 13 amino acids. The germline CDR1 and CDR2 sequences are MNHNS and SASEGT. Trimming shortened V by 0 bases and J by 3 bases, and 3 bases separated the two germline ends. The CDR3 DNA follows: TGTGCCAGCAGTGAAGCTTACTACAATGAGCAGTTCTTC. Its protein product is CASSEAYYNEQFF.

The chain employs TRBV27 and TRBJ1-5; tentative D call: TRBD1 (5 bases). Trimming took off 6 bases at V and 1 base at J, with 13 bases between the two ends. The CDR3 sequence is 15 residues long. CDR1 MNHEY and CDR2 SMNVEV come from the germline V gene (reference sequence). CDR3 amino acids: CASRGDWRSNQPQHF. As DNA, the CDR3 is TGTGCCAGCAGGGGGGACTGGAGGAGCAATCAGCCCCAGCATTTT.

This clonotype was counted a few times. The chain links TRBV20-1 to TRBJ2-7, with 9 bases matching TRBD2. From germline, CDR1 is DFQATT and CDR2 SNEGSKA (reference sequence). J lost 4 bases, V lost 0 bases, and 7 bases had no gene match. The CDR3 contains 15 residues. The DNA for the CDR3 is TGCAGTGCTAGAGATCTAGCGGGAAGACAGTACGAGCAGTACTTC. This translates into CSARDLAGRQYEQYF.

J is TRBJ1-1 and V is TRBV27; a possible D gene is TRBD1 (6 bases). The V and J ends lost 4 bases and 1 base respectively, with 10 bases between them. The CDR3 has 14 amino acids. Germline loops: CDR1 MNHEY, CDR2 SMNVEV (reference sequence). CDR3 sequence: CASSWGTWNTEAFF. The CDR3 DNA follows: TGTGCCAGCAGTTGGGGGACATGGAACACTGAAGCTTTCTTT.

This clonotype was seen only a few times. This chain links TRBV20-1 with TRBJ2-5, with a weak D call TRBD1 (6 bases). Trimming left V 0 bases short and J 3 bases short, with 23 bases between. The CDR3 runs 18 residues. The V gene's germline CDR1 is DFQATT and CDR2 SNEGSKA (reference sequence). Written as DNA, the CDR3 is TGCAGTGCTAGAGATCGACCTCGCACAGGGATAGGTAAAGAGACCCAGTACTTC. Amino acids: CSARDRPRTGIGKETQYF.

The chain combines TRBV11-3 with TRBJ2-3; D ambiguous. Germline CDR1 is SGHNT and CDR2 is YENEEA. This CDR3 has 13 amino acids. Between the trimmed V and J ends, which lost 5 bases and 2 bases, there was a span of 8 bases. The CDR3 sequence: CASSRVDTDTQYF. In nucleotides, the CDR3 is TGTGCCAGCAGCCGCGTTGACACAGATACGCAGTATTTT.

The V and J genes are TRBV6-2 or TRBV6-3 and TRBJ1-6; tentative D call: TRBD1 (6 bases). Germline CDR1 and CDR2: MNHEY and SVGEGT. Trimming removed 7 bases at V and 3 bases at J, with 22 bases between. The CDR3 contains 18 residues. This CDR3 is CASTSDSHQPFYNSPLHF. DNA of the CDR3: TGTGCCAGCACCTCGGACAGCCACCAACCCTTCTATAATTCACCCCTCCACTTT.

This clonotype came up many times. The V and J genes are TRBV15 and TRBJ2-1; D is tentatively TRBD1 or TRBD2 (6 bases each). Trimming removed 2 bases from V and 3 bases from J, with 11 bases in between. CDR1 is LNHNV, CDR2 YYDKDF, per germline (reference sequence). The CDR3 is 15 residues long. CDR3 region: CATSRTGAYYNEQFF. The CDR3 nucleotides are TGTGCCACCAGCAGAACGGGGGCCTACTACAATGAGCAGTTCTTC.

This clonotype was seen at least ten times. This chain links TRBV6-2 or TRBV6-3 with TRBJ2-7, with 9 nucleotides matching TRBD2. Germline loops: CDR1 MNHEY, CDR2 SVGEGT. The J segment lost 2 bases and the V segment lost 8 bases, leaving 13 bases of the junction unmatched. This CDR3 spans 16 amino acids. The CDR3 DNA is TGTGCCAGCGGCAAACCACCTAGCGGGACCGCCTACGAGCAGTACTTC. This encodes CASGKPPSGTAYEQYF.

The sample holds a few counts of this clonotype. This chain connects TRBV2 to TRBJ2-1; D remains ambiguous. Looked up from germline, CDR1 is SNHLY and CDR2 is FYNNEI. With 4 bases removed from V and 9 bases from J, the gap between germline ends came to 16 bases. This CDR3 region has 14 residues. The CDR3 region has the DNA TGTGCCAGCAGTGGGAGCAGGTCGGCCGGTGAGCAGTTCTTC. Translated, it gives CASSGSRSAGEQFF.

The chain employs TRBV12-3 or TRBV12-4 and TRBJ2-7, with 11 bases fitting TRBD2. With 5 bases clipped from V and 5 bases from J, the junction kept 8 bases outside the gene matches. This CDR3 has 15 residues. The DNA for the CDR3 is TGTGCCAGCAGTCCAATTAGCGGGGGGGCCCACGAGCAGTACTTC. Translated, it gives CASSPISGGAHEQYF.

The chain carries TRBV20-1 and TRBJ2-3, with D possibly called TRBD1 or TRBD2 (5 bases each). V lost 1 base and J lost 6, with 23 bases in between. This CDR3 spans 17 amino acids. Per germline, CDR1 DFQATT and CDR2 SNEGSKA (reference sequence). The CDR3 loop is CSARGGDRRGEPDTQYF. Here the CDR3 DNA reads TGCAGTGCTAGAGGTGGGGACCGGAGAGGTGAGCCCGATACGCAGTATTTT.

This clonotype was found many times. This CDR3 reads CASRSDRGYYEQYF. The DNA of the CDR3 is TGCGCCAGCAGGTCGGACAGGGGGTACTACGAGCAGTACTTC. The chain combines TRBV5-1 with TRBJ2-7, with TRBD1 matching 10 bases. The CDR3 spans 14 residues. V was pared by 5 bases and J by 3 bases, with 5 bases of the junction left unmatched. Germline V gene sequence: CDR1 SGHRS, CDR2 YFSETQ.

This clonotype has only a few counts. The chain couples TRBV3-1 to TRBJ2-3; TRBD2 aligns across 10 bases. Germline V gives CDR1 LGHDT, CDR2 YNNKEL (reference sequence). V shed 5 bases, J shed 2 bases, and the junction held 7 bases outside the gene matches. The CDR3 runs 16 residues. The CDR3 reads CASSARTSGHTDTQYF. In DNA, the CDR3 is TGTGCCAGCAGCGCCCGGACTAGCGGACACACAGATACGCAGTATTTT.